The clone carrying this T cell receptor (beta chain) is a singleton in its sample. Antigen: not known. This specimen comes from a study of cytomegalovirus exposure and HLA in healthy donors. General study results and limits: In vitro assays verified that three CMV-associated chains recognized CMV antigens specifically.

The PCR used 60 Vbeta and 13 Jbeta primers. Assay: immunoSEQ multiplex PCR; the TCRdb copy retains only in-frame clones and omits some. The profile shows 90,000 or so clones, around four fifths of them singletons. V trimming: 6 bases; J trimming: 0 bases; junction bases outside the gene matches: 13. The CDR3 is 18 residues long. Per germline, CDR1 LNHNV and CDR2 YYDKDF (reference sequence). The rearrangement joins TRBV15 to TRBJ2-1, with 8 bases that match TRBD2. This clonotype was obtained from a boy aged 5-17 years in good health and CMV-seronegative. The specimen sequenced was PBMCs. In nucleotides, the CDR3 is TGTGCCACCAGAACCCATAATACGGGGGGGAGCTCCTACAATGAGCAGTTCTTC. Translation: CATRTHNTGGSSYNEQFF.